This T cell receptor beta chain originates from a study of glioma-infiltrating T cells. V was trimmed by 3 bases and J by 7 bases, leaving 10 bases between them. Germline values: CDR1 SGHRS, CDR2 YFSETQ. CDR3 size: 12 residues. Using RNA template, CDR3s of TCR alpha and beta were amplified with iRepertoire arm-PCR. TCRdb reprocessed the multiplex PCR reads via MiXCR and lists one record per CDR3 protein. The profile shows 45,000 or so distinct CDR3 sequences, more than 20% of them singletons. The chain uses TRBV5-1 and TRBJ1-2; maybe TRBD1 (6 bases). The sample was glioma tissue, nonneoplastic brain tissue, or PBMCs (not recorded which). This TCR was sampled from a human donor with low-grade glioma or glioblastoma, undergoing nonglioma brain surgery, or in good health (not recorded which). CDR3 loop: CASSSQGFGYTF. The DNA of the CDR3 is TGCGCCAGCAGCTCTCAGGGGTTTGGCTACACCTTC.